A single sample is the source of the 8 T cell receptor beta chains below, sequenced in a study of glioma-infiltrating T cells. Amplification of TCR alpha and beta CDR3 regions from RNA used iRepertoire nested multiplex PCR. TCRdb ran MiXCR on the multiplex PCR reads and lists one entry per CDR3 protein. The table records 40,000 or so distinct CDR3 sequences, about 20% of them present only once. Sequencing was carried out using glioma tissue, nonneoplastic brain tissue, or PBMCs (not recorded which). The receptors were sampled from a human donor with low-grade glioma or glioblastoma, undergoing nonglioma brain surgery, or in good health (not recorded which).

This clonotype was detected many times. The junction departs from the called germline gene at one end, perhaps through a read error. CDR3 residues: CASNLLGTGDYGYTF. The CDR3 nucleotides are TGTGCCAGCAACTTACTGGGGACAGGGGACTATGGCTACACCTTC. The rearrangement uses TRBV7-9 and TRBJ1-2, with 10 nucleotides matching TRBD1. Germline CDR1 SEHNR, CDR2 FQNEAQ (reference sequence). CDR3 length: 15 amino acids.

This clonotype came up many times. This rearrangement joins TRBV18 to TRBJ1-5, with unresolved D. V was shortened by 2 bases and J by 1 base, with 6 bases between the two germline ends. The length of the CDR3 is 14 residues. Germline CDR1 and CDR2: KGHSH and LQKENI. The CDR3 nucleotides are TGTGCCAGCTCACCAGAGATCAGCAATCAGCCCCAGCATTTT. Its translation is CASSPEISNQPQHF.

This clonotype was found many times. V and J are TRBV5-1 and TRBJ1-1; 8 nucleotides agree with TRBD1. This CDR3 is built from 15 residues. Trimming cost V 5 bases and J 3 bases; bases outside gene matches: 9. CDR1 and CDR2 from the germline V gene are SGHRS and YFSETQ. CDR3 sequence (DNA): TGCGCCAGCAGTCAGGGGGCGATTGCGGACACTGAAGCTTTCTTT. Its translation is CASSQGAIADTEAFF.

This clonotype came up many times. The J gene is TRBJ2-1, the V gene TRBV28; unclear D gene. Trimming stripped 5 bases from V and 0 bases from J, with 8 bases between. CDR1 and CDR2 from the germline V gene are MDHEN and SYDVKM. There are 14 residues in the CDR3. The CDR3 spells CASSPESSYNEQFF. CDR3 sequence (DNA): TGTGCCAGCAGTCCGGAGAGCTCCTACAATGAGCAGTTCTTC.

This chain uses TRBV9 with TRBJ2-7, with 13 bases fitting TRBD2. Germline trimming cut 1 base from V and 4 bases from J; bases unmatched to any gene: 5. The CDR3 is 16 residues long. From germline, CDR1 is SGDLS and CDR2 YYNGEE. The CDR3 protein is CASSVQTSGGAYEQYV. DNA of the CDR3: TGTGCCAGCAGCGTACAAACTAGCGGGGGGGCGTACGAGCAGTACGTC.

A word on this clonotype: This may arise from a read error, as a much more abundant clone is one base away. The rearrangement links TRBV7-2 to TRBJ2-1; 11 bases agree with TRBD2. The CDR3 loop spans 15 amino acids. CDR1 SGHTA and CDR2 FQGNSA come from the germline V gene. The CDR3 reads CASSLSSGGLNERFF. DNA of the CDR3: TGTGCCAGCAGCCTTTCTAGCGGGGGGCTCAATGAGCGGTTCTTC.

At least ten counts were recorded for this clonotype. This chain connects TRBV28 to TRBJ2-7; 9 bases are shared with TRBD1. Germline-derived CDR1 and CDR2 are MDHEN and SYDVKM. The length of the CDR3 is 14 residues. V shed 6 bases and J 6 bases; nucleotides not matched to a gene: 9. CDR3 loop: CASSPGTGYFEQYF. The CDR3 nucleotides are TGTGCCAGCAGCCCCGGGACAGGGTATTTCGAGCAGTACTTC. The full variable domain, with the rest looked up from reference TRBV28 and TRBJ2-7, is DVKVTQSSRYLVKRTGEKVFLECVQDMDHENMFWYRQDPGLGLRLIYFSYDVKMKEKGDIPEGYSVSREKKERFSLILESASTNQTSMYLCASSPGTGYFEQYFGPGTRLTVT.

This sequence joins TRBV29-1 and TRBJ1-1, with D unclear. CDR3 length equals 12 residues. From germline, CDR1 is SQVTM and CDR2 ANQGSEA. Trimming shortened V by 6 bases and J by 1 base, and 9 bases separated the two germline ends. In DNA form, the CDR3 reads TGCAGCGTGGATCTGGCGAACACTGAAGCTTTCTTT. Residues: CSVDLANTEAFF.